The next 32 T cell receptor beta chains were all read from a single sample in a study of T cell responses to AZD1222 COVID-19 vaccine. The data were produced by immunoSEQ multiplex PCR, yet TCRdb's version contains in-frame clones alone and is incomplete. The data show 130,000 to 150,000 clones, with more than 85% seen just once and more than 1.2% held by the top ten. This specimen was peripheral blood, taken on day 0 of AZD1222 vaccination. The source is an adult in good health.

The rearrangement joins TRBV7-2 to TRBJ2-7; 8 positions match TRBD1. Trimming at V came to 1 base and at J to 2 bases, leaving 4 bases not matched to a gene. The CDR3 sequence is 15 residues long. Germline V lookup: CDR1 SGHTA, CDR2 FQGNSA. As DNA, the CDR3 is TGTGCCAGCAGCTTAGTTGCACAGGGGGCCTACGAGCAGTACTTC. Encoded protein: CASSLVAQGAYEQYF.

The chain links TRBV27 to TRBJ1-2, with D hard to call. The germline CDR1 and CDR2 sequences are MNHEY and SMNVEV (reference sequence). The CDR3 is 14 amino acids. V lost 6 bases, J lost 5 bases, and 16 bases lay in between. CDR3 residues: CASRLTGDRYGYTF. DNA for the CDR3: TGTGCCAGCAGGCTTACCGGGGATCGGTATGGCTACACCTTC.

The chain links TRBV5-4 to TRBJ2-1; D might be TRBD1 or TRBD2, each matching 5 bases. CDR3 length equals 12 residues. V was clipped by 3 bases and J by 6 bases, with 7 bases between them. Germline V gives CDR1 SGHNT, CDR2 YYREEE (reference sequence). The DNA of the CDR3 is TGTGCCAGCAGCTCGGGACCCAATGAGCAGTTCTTC. This gives the protein CASSSGPNEQFF.

CDR3 nucleotides: TGTGCCTGGAGTGTACCCTACAGGGTGGCCTACGAGCAGTACTTC. It yields the protein CAWSVPYRVAYEQYF. The rearrangement links TRBV30 to TRBJ2-7, with D possibly matching TRBD1 (6 bases). The CDR3 covers 15 residues. Germline loops: CDR1 GTSNPN, CDR2 SVGIG (reference sequence). Trimming stripped 0 bases from V and 2 bases from J, with 14 bases between.

The chain uses TRBV6-2 or TRBV6-3 and TRBJ1-1; maybe TRBD1 (6 bases). Trimming stripped 1 base from V and 0 bases from J, with 15 bases between. The CDR3 runs 17 residues. Germline V gene sequence: CDR1 MNHEY, CDR2 SVGEGT. The CDR3 protein is CASSYFVLGAMNTEAFF. In nucleotides, the CDR3 is TGTGCCAGCAGTTACTTCGTTCTGGGGGCAATGAACACTGAAGCTTTCTTT.

In its sample, this clone was seen once. The chain links TRBV6-4 to TRBJ1-2, with D perhaps TRBD1 (6 bases). Germline V lookup: CDR1 MRHNA, CDR2 SNTAGT. CDR3 length: 15 residues. Trimming took off 5 bases at V and 4 bases at J, with 17 bases between the two ends. The CDR3 nucleotides read TGTGCCAGCAGTCGAATACAGGGAGGAGTCTATGGCTACACCTTC. This sequence encodes CASSRIQGGVYGYTF.

The rearrangement joins TRBV6-5 to TRBJ1-5; possibly TRBD1 for D (5 bases). V lost 5 bases to trimming and J lost 7 bases, with 15 bases between them. Germline V gene lookup returns CDR1 MNHEY and CDR2 SVGAGI. The CDR3 consists of 14 residues. The CDR3 here is CASSPSAGWQPQHF. The DNA for the CDR3 is TGTGCCAGCAGTCCCAGTGCAGGGTGGCAGCCCCAGCATTTT.

V usage is TRBV5-1 and J usage is TRBJ1-1; 11 nucleotides agree with TRBD1. The V and J ends lost 0 bases and 8 bases, in that order; junction bases with no gene match: 12. This CDR3 comprises 17 residues. CDR1 SGHRS and CDR2 YFSETQ come from the germline V gene. CDR3 sequence: CASSLELAGTGGNEAFF. DNA for the CDR3: TGCGCCAGCAGCTTGGAATTGGCGGGGACAGGGGGGAACGAAGCTTTCTTT. Variable domain in full (rest from reference TRBV5-1 and TRBJ1-1): KAGVTQTPRYLIKTRGQQVTLSCSPISGHRSVSWYQQTPGQGLQFLFEYFSETQRNKGNFPGRFSGRQFSNSRSEMNVSTLELGDSALYLCASSLELAGTGGNEAFFGQGTRLTVV.

The chain carries TRBV10-3 and TRBJ1-4; D is perhaps TRBD1 (6 bases). The V end lost 9 bases, the J end lost 0 bases, and 11 bases lay between the germline ends. Germline V lookup: CDR1 ENHRY, CDR2 SYGVKD. This CDR3 is built from 14 residues. This chain's CDR3 is CAIRSGATNEKLFF. CDR3 bases: TGTGCCATAAGGTCAGGGGCAACTAATGAAAAACTGTTTTTT.

V and J are TRBV27 and TRBJ2-5, with D unclear. This CDR3 has 14 amino acids. CDR1 and CDR2 from the germline V gene are MNHEY and SMNVEV (reference sequence). V gave up 5 bases and J gave up 5 bases, with 15 bases separating them. The CDR3 spells CASSTTLTRETQYF. The DNA for the CDR3 is TGTGCCAGCAGTACCACACTAACTCGGGAGACCCAGTACTTC.

V is TRBV6-2 or TRBV6-3 and J is TRBJ1-2, with TRBD1 matching 9 bases. The junction had 4 bases not matched to a gene; V was cut back by 4 bases and J by 4 bases. Per germline, CDR1 MNHEY and CDR2 SVGEGT. The CDR3 runs 14 residues. CDR3 protein: CASSSQGASYGYTF. The CDR3 coding sequence is TGTGCCAGCAGTTCACAGGGGGCCAGCTATGGCTACACCTTC.

The chain couples TRBV3-1 (or the pseudogene TRBV3-2) to TRBJ1-2; D call uncertain. The germline V gene has CDR1 LGHDT and CDR2 YNNKEL (reference sequence). Trimming left V 3 bases short and J 7 bases short, with 9 bases between. The CDR3 spans 12 residues. For the CDR3, the DNA is TGTGCCAGCAGCCAGCCCGCGGTTGGCTACACCTTC. Translating gives CASSQPAVGYTF.

The chain employs TRBV4-3 and TRBJ2-1; 7 nucleotides align to TRBD1. The CDR3 is 16 amino acids. V was clipped by 0 bases and J by 10 bases; unmatched bases: 12. Germline V gene sequence: CDR1 LGHNA, CDR2 YSLEER. In DNA, the CDR3 is TGCGCCAGCAGCCAAGAGCGAACAGGGGCCCTCGGAGAGCAGTTCTTC. Its translation is CASSQERTGALGEQFF.

The rearrangement uses TRBV12-3 or TRBV12-4 and TRBJ1-1, with a weak D call TRBD1 (5 bases). Trimming removed 7 bases from V and 5 bases from J, with 14 bases in between. The CDR3 spans 13 residues. The CDR3 sequence is CASNYGGVTEAFF. The CDR3 region has the DNA TGTGCCAGCAATTACGGGGGGGTTACTGAAGCTTTCTTT.

The J gene is TRBJ2-1, the V gene TRBV10-2; a weak D match, TRBD2 (5 bases). Germline values: CDR1 WSHSY, CDR2 SAAADI. The CDR3 runs to 14 residues. Trimming removed 3 bases from V and 6 bases from J, with 12 bases in between. CDR3 region: CASSEGGVLNEQFF. CDR3 nucleotides: TGCGCCAGCAGTGAAGGAGGTGTGCTCAATGAGCAGTTCTTC.

The chain is built from TRBV18 and TRBJ2-2, with D possibly matching TRBD2 (7 bases). This CDR3 spans 16 amino acids. Germline V CDR1 and CDR2: KGHSH, LQKENI. V was shortened by 6 bases and J by 2 bases, with 16 bases between the two germline ends. The CDR3 DNA reads TGTGCCAGCTCCCTAAAGGGGGGGCCCAACACCGGGGAGCTGTTTTTT. Its protein is CASSLKGGPNTGELFF. The full variable domain, rest sourced from reference TRBV18 and TRBJ2-2, is NAGVMQNPRHLVRRRGQEARLRCSPMKGHSHVYWYRQLPEEGLKFMVYLQKENIIDESGMPKERFSAEFPKEGPSILRIQQVVRGDSAAYFCASSLKGGPNTGELFFGEGSRLTVL.

This sequence joins TRBV6-2 or TRBV6-3 and TRBJ2-5; no clear D gene. Trimming took 6 bases from V and 1 from J, leaving 12 bases between them. From germline, CDR1 is MNHEY and CDR2 SVGEGT. The CDR3 is 14 residues long. The CDR3 DNA reads TGTGCCAGCAGCCCCGTCGCGGTCCAAGAGACCCAGTACTTC. Translated: CASSPVAVQETQYF.

The V call is TRBV6-2 or TRBV6-3, the J call TRBJ1-1; D remains ambiguous. The CDR3 has 10 residues. Germline CDR1 reads MNHEY; CDR2 reads SVGEGT. The germline V and J ends were trimmed by 4 bases and 8 bases, with 5 bases remaining between them. The CDR3 loop reads CASSSGEAFF. For the CDR3, the DNA is TGTGCCAGCAGTTCCGGGGAAGCTTTCTTT.

The chain uses TRBV5-5 and TRBJ1-1; D gene ambiguous. V was pared by 2 bases and J by 3 bases, with 14 bases between. CDR1 SGHKS and CDR2 YYEKEE come from the germline V gene (reference sequence). This CDR3 spans 15 amino acids. CDR3 sequence (DNA): TGTGCCAGCAGCTTTTCCGCCTGGATGCACACTGAAGCTTTCTTT. This sequence encodes CASSFSAWMHTEAFF. Looking up the rest from reference TRBV5-5 and TRBJ1-1 gives the full variable domain: DAGVTQSPTHLIKTRGQQVTLRCSPISGHKSVSWYQQVLGQGPQFIFQYYEKEERGRGNFPDRFSARQFPNYSSELNVNALLLGDSALYLCASSFSAWMHTEAFFGQGTRLTVV.

The J gene is TRBJ2-1, the V gene TRBV14, with TRBD2 matching over 9 bases. Germline trimming cut 4 bases from V and 1 base from J; bases unmatched to any gene: 2. The CDR3 covers 15 residues. CDR1 is SGHDN and CDR2 is FVKESK in the germline V gene. The CDR3 spells CASSPLAGSYNEQFF. CDR3 DNA sequence: TGTGCCAGCAGCCCCCTAGCGGGATCCTACAATGAGCAGTTCTTC.

V usage is TRBV5-1 and J usage is TRBJ2-7; D is uncertain. The CDR3 loop spans 14 amino acids. Between the trimmed V and J ends, which lost 1 base and 2 bases, there was a span of 10 bases. Germline CDR1 SGHRS, CDR2 YFSETQ. CDR3 sequence: CASSLQQNTYEQYF. In DNA, the CDR3 is TGCGCCAGCAGCTTGCAACAGAACACCTACGAGCAGTACTTC.

The chain couples TRBV7-3 to TRBJ2-3; the D gene is possibly TRBD2 (6 bases). The germline V gene has CDR1 SGHTA and CDR2 FQGTGA. V was clipped by 2 bases and J by 9 bases, with 6 bases between them. The CDR3 totals 11 residues. The CDR3 spells CASSLGGTQYF. The CDR3 bases are TGTGCCAGCAGCTTAGGGGGGACGCAGTATTTT.

V usage is TRBV7-6 and J usage is TRBJ1-3; D is unclear. The V end was cut by 1 base, the J end by 2 bases, with 3 bases between. The CDR3 is 13 residues long. Germline CDR1 is SGHVS and CDR2 is FNYEAQ. The CDR3 nucleotides are TGTGCCAGCAGCTTAGGAACTGGAAACACCATATATTTT. It specifies CASSLGTGNTIYF. Full variable domain (rest looked up from reference TRBV7-6 and TRBJ1-3): GAGVSQSPRYKVTKRGQDVALRCDPISGHVSLYWYRQALGQGPEFLTYFNYEAQQDKSGLPNDRFSAERPEGSISTLTIQRTEQRDSAMYRCASSLGTGNTIYFGEGSWLTVV.

The chain has TRBV28 and TRBJ2-7; 11 positions match TRBD2. Looked up from germline, CDR1 is MDHEN and CDR2 is SYDVKM. V lost 4 bases to trimming and J lost 4 bases; unmatched junction nucleotides: 3. The CDR3 extends over 14 amino acids. CDR3 amino acids: CASSSGLAEYEQYF. The CDR3 coding sequence is TGTGCCAGCAGTTCGGGACTAGCGGAGTACGAGCAGTACTTC.

The chain combines TRBV6-5 with TRBJ1-5; D might be TRBD1 (6 bases). Trimming left V 10 bases short and J 6 bases short, with 16 bases between. The length of the CDR3 is 13 residues. The germline V gene has CDR1 MNHEY and CDR2 SVGAGI. The CDR3 DNA reads as TGTGCCACCTCCCCCGGGGGGGCTCAGCCCCAGCATTTT. Amino acid sequence: CATSPGGAQPQHF.

This clone showed up just once. The chain joins TRBV7-2 to TRBJ2-2; 8 bases align to TRBD2. The germline V gene has CDR1 SGHTA and CDR2 FQGNSA. Trimming took 7 bases from V and 6 from J; bases not matched to a gene: 13. This CDR3 is built from 16 residues. The CDR3 reads CASNIRGTRDAGELFF. The CDR3 DNA reads TGTGCCAGCAATATTCGGGGGACTAGAGATGCCGGGGAGCTGTTTTTT.

The rearrangement links TRBV5-6 to TRBJ1-2; TRBD1 agrees at 8 bases. Germline V gene sequence: CDR1 SGHDT, CDR2 YYEEEE. CDR3 size: 16 residues. Germline trimming cut 3 bases from V and 0 bases from J; bases unmatched to any gene: 7. CDR3 sequence reads: CASSSGTGSSNYGYTF. The CDR3 nucleotides are TGTGCCAGCAGCTCCGGGACAGGTTCTTCTAACTATGGCTACACCTTC.

Turning to this clone: At the DNA level, this CDR3 is encoded by other sequences in the same sample as well. The chain has TRBV4-3 and TRBJ1-6, with 9 bases identical to TRBD1. The germline gives CDR1 LGHNA, CDR2 YSLEER. The CDR3 is made up of 14 amino acids. The J segment lost 8 bases and the V segment lost 4 bases, leaving 3 bases of the junction unmatched. CDR3 sequence reads: CASSLDRGDSPLHF. The CDR3 DNA is TGCGCCAGCAGCCTTGACAGGGGGGATTCACCCCTCCACTTT.

The CDR3 DNA sequence: TGTGCCAGCAGCTTAGCGGATGGAGCTTTGGACAGAAACACTGAAGCTTTCTTT. Translated, it gives CASSLADGALDRNTEAFF. The chain carries TRBV7-6 and TRBJ1-1; possible D gene TRBD1, 6 bases. Germline V gene lookup returns CDR1 SGHVS and CDR2 FNYEAQ. CDR3 length equals 18 residues. V was clipped by 0 bases and J by 2 bases, with 19 bases between them. Full variable domain (remainder filled in from reference TRBV7-6 and TRBJ1-1): GAGVSQSPRYKVTKRGQDVALRCDPISGHVSLYWYRQALGQGPEFLTYFNYEAQQDKSGLPNDRFSAERPEGSISTLTIQRTEQRDSAMYRCASSLADGALDRNTEAFFGQGTRLTVV.

The chain joins TRBV6-5 to TRBJ1-4; TRBD1 matches 11 bases. The CDR3 length is 15 residues. Losses at the gene ends were 6 bases for V and 8 bases for J; bases not matched to a gene: 8. Germline CDR1 MNHEY, CDR2 SVGAGI. Written as DNA, the CDR3 is TGTGCCAGCAGCCGCGGGGACAGGGGGGTCGAAAAACTGTTTTTT. It encodes CASSRGDRGVEKLFF.

This clone was seen once. The rearrangement links TRBV15 to TRBJ1-1; D is ambiguous. There are 16 residues in the CDR3. Looked up from germline, CDR1 is LNHNV and CDR2 is YYDKDF (reference sequence). Between the trimmed V and J ends, which lost 0 bases and 1 base, there was a span of 12 bases. The DNA of the CDR3 is TGTGCCACCAGCAGAGATCGAGAAGGCCAGAACACTGAAGCTTTCTTT. Translated, it gives CATSRDREGQNTEAFF.

The V gene is TRBV10-3, the J gene TRBJ2-7; 7 bases match TRBD1. The CDR3 loop spans 15 amino acids. Germline-derived CDR1 and CDR2 are ENHRY and SYGVKD. Trimming at V came to 3 bases and at J to 3 bases, leaving 8 bases not matched to a gene. The CDR3 DNA is TGTGCCATCAGTGACTCGGGACAGCTCCGCTACGAGCAGTACTTC. Its protein is CAISDSGQLRYEQYF.